Following are 29 T cell receptor beta chains from one sample sequenced in a study of molecular identifiers for immune sequencing clone quantification. TCRdb re-called the PCR reads with MiXCR, one entry per CDR3 protein. The sample contains 50,000 to 75,000 distinct CDR3 sequences, 15% to 20% of which appear only once. The sample consisted of naive CD8+ T cells from blood, with Jurkat cell RNA spiked in. The subset here: FACS-sorted CD8+CD4-CCR7+CD45RA+ naive T cells. These receptor sequences come from a human donor in good health. Some libraries in this study had Jurkat cell RNA spiked in.

V usage is TRBV21-1 and J usage is TRBJ2-1. TRBV21-1 is labeled a pseudogene. This CDR3 is built from 16 residues. This CDR3 is CASSNASSSSYNEQFF. CDR3 DNA: TGTGCCAGCAGCAACGCGAGTAGCAGCTCCTACAATGAGCAGTTCTTC.

This clonotype appeared many times. The gene calls are TRBV5-1 and TRBJ2-1, with TRBD2 identical over 13 bases. This CDR3 comprises 16 residues. The germline gives CDR1 SGHRS, CDR2 YFSETQ. The V segment lost 5 bases and the J segment 5 bases; nucleotides outside the gene matches: 7. This CDR3 is CASRRGTSGINNEQFF. In DNA, the CDR3 is TGCGCCAGCAGGAGGGGGACTAGCGGGATAAACAATGAGCAGTTCTTC. Filled out from reference TRBV5-1 and TRBJ2-1, the complete variable domain reads KAGVTQTPRYLIKTRGQQVTLSCSPISGHRSVSWYQQTPGQGLQFLFEYFSETQRNKGNFPGRFSGRQFSNSRSEMNVSTLELGDSALYLCASRRGTSGINNEQFFGPGTRLTVL.

In its sample, this clonotype was seen many times. The chain combines TRBV11-2 with TRBJ2-1; 10 bases fit TRBD2. Germline V gene lookup returns CDR1 SGHAT and CDR2 FQNNGV. V dropped 5 bases and J dropped 8; count of bases not matched to a gene: 12. This CDR3 is built from 16 residues. CDR3 amino acids: CASSLSTGLANHEQFF. The CDR3 region has the DNA TGTGCCAGCAGCCTATCCACGGGACTAGCGAACCATGAGCAGTTCTTC.

Ten or more counts support this clonotype. The rearrangement links TRBV15 to TRBJ2-5; D is undetermined. The CDR3 length is 17 residues. V dropped 0 bases and J dropped 7 bases, with 21 bases sitting between them. CDR1 is LNHNV, CDR2 YYDKDF, per germline (reference sequence). In nucleotides, the CDR3 is TGTGCCACCAGCAGAGATCTAAGTGCTCCAGCTCCCGGGACCCAGTACTTC. Amino acids: CATSRDLSAPAPGTQYF. Based on the CDR3 plus reference TRBV15 and TRBJ2-5, the full variable domain is DAMVIQNPRYQVTQFGKPVTLSCSQTLNHNVMYWYQQKSSQAPKLLFHYYDKDFNNEADTPDNFQSRRPNTSFCFLDIRSPGLGDTAMYLCATSRDLSAPAPGTQYFGPGTRLLVL.

The chain employs TRBV7-6 and TRBJ2-1, with 9 bases lining up with TRBD2. The germline gives CDR1 SGHVS, CDR2 FNYEAQ. This CDR3 is built from 17 residues. V lost 1 base and J lost 5; bases outside the gene matches: 9. CDR3 bases: TGTGCCAGCAGCTTAGTACTAGCGGGTGGGGGGGACAATGAGCAGTTCTTC. As protein: CASSLVLAGGGDNEQFF.

With respect to this clonotype: The junction differs from germline at one of its ends, possibly a read error. The chain is built from TRBV5-1 and TRBJ1-5, with a possible D match to TRBD1 (6 bases). This CDR3 is 18 amino acids long. Germline lookup yields CDR1 SGHRS and CDR2 YFSETQ. The CDR3 DNA follows: TGCGCCAGCAGCCCCGGGACGGGGGCCATCTCGGGCAATCAGCCCCGGCATTTT. This codes for CASSPGTGAISGNQPRHF.

Turning to this clonotype: A much larger clone differs by one base, so this may be a read error. The chain couples TRBV11-3 to TRBJ2-1; 7 bases are shared with TRBD2. Germline V CDR1 and CDR2: SGHNT, YENEEA. The V segment lost 2 bases and the J segment 4 bases; nucleotides outside the gene matches: 5. The CDR3 runs to 15 residues. The chain's CDR3 is CASSLRGRRYNEQFF. The CDR3 DNA sequence: TGTGCCAGCAGCTTACGCGGGAGAAGGTACAATGAGCAGTTCTTC.

With regard to this clonotype: A clone one base away is much larger, so this may be a read error. This CDR3 is missing its conserved last phenylalanine or tryptophan, likely due to a read error. V usage is TRBV7-8 and J usage is TRBJ1-1, with 7 bases lining up with TRBD1. Trimming took 5 bases from V and 7 from J; bases not matched to a gene: 10. The CDR3 runs to 14 residues. Germline lookup yields CDR1 SGHVS and CDR2 FQNEAQ. DNA for the CDR3: TGTGCCAGCAGCCCCGCCGGGACAGAGAATGAAGCTTTCCTT. It is translated as CASSPAGTENEAFL.

This clonotype was seen repeatedly, ten times or more. The chain combines TRBV7-3 with TRBJ2-3; unclear D gene. The CDR3 length is 14 residues. Germline assignment: CDR1 SGHTA and CDR2 FQGTGA. The V gene lost 0 bases and the J gene lost 6 bases, with 10 bases spanning the gap. The CDR3 nucleotides are TGTGCCAGCAGCTTAACGCTAACCTCCGATACGCAGTATTTT. Translated, it gives CASSLTLTSDTQYF.

This clonotype has at least ten counts. The V call is TRBV27, the J call TRBJ1-4; no clear D gene. Germline-derived CDR1 and CDR2 are MNHEY and SMNVEV (reference sequence). The V end lost 3 bases, the J end lost 4 bases, and 9 bases lay between the germline ends. CDR3 length equals 14 residues. CDR3 residues: CASSLYGNNEKLFF. CDR3 sequence (DNA): TGTGCCAGCAGTTTGTACGGCAATAATGAAAAACTGTTTTTT.

V and J are TRBV20-1 and TRBJ2-1; D is uncertain. The length of the CDR3 is 17 residues. V gave up 0 bases and J gave up 0 bases, with 15 bases separating them. Germline V CDR1 and CDR2: DFQATT, SNEGSKA (reference sequence). The CDR3 DNA is TGCAGTGCTAGAGATCTCTCGGCCGGCGGCTCCTACAATGAGCAGTTCTTC. Its protein is CSARDLSAGGSYNEQFF.

V gene TRBV7-2 combines with J gene TRBJ2-2, with a possible D match to TRBD2 (6 bases). CDR1 and CDR2 from the germline V gene are SGHTA and FQGNSA. CDR3 length: 14 residues. With 3 bases removed from V and 4 bases from J, the gap between germline ends came to 9 bases. The CDR3 DNA reads TGTGCCAGCAGCTTGGGACTTCGCACCGGGGAGCTGTTTTTT. Amino acid sequence: CASSLGLRTGELFF.

This clonotype has a count of ten or more. The V call is TRBV14, the J call TRBJ2-1; tentative D call: TRBD1 (6 bases). Trimming stripped 1 base from V and 4 bases from J, with 8 bases between. The CDR3 spans 14 residues. Germline lookup yields CDR1 SGHDN and CDR2 FVKESK. CDR3 DNA sequence: TGTGCCAGCAGCCAAGTTACAGGGTACAATGAGCAGTTCTTC. Translation gives CASSQVTGYNEQFF.

To note about this clonotype: This may come from a read error, since a much larger clone is one base off. The chain combines TRBV19 with TRBJ1-5, with no clear D. The CDR3 covers 14 residues. Per the germline V gene, CDR1 is LNHDA and CDR2 is SQIVND (reference sequence). Here the CDR3 DNA reads TGTGCCAGTAGGATAGGGCCCCCCAATCGGCCCCAGCATTTT. Its translation is CASRIGPPNRPQHF.

This clonotype has more than one count but fewer than ten. The chain recombines TRBV7-9 with TRBJ2-5; D possibly uses TRBD1 or TRBD2 (6 bases each). V was cut by 5 bases and J by 1 base, with 11 bases left in between. The CDR3 runs 14 residues. Per the germline V gene, CDR1 is SEHNR and CDR2 is FQNEAQ (reference sequence). CDR3 bases: TGTGCCAGCAGCGAAGGGGGGAGCCAAGAGACCCAGTACTTC. Its protein product is CASSEGGSQETQYF.

For the CDR3, the DNA is TGCGCCAGCAGTCAATCTTGCAGACCCCTAGCTTTCTTT. It is translated as CASSQSCRPLAFF. The chain uses TRBV23-1 and TRBJ1-1; the D is unclear. TRBV23-1 is flagged as an ORF with uncertain function. The CDR3 covers 13 residues. V lost 0 bases, J lost 10 bases, and 12 bases lay in between.

The V and J genes are TRBV11-3 and TRBJ2-1; no clear D gene. CDR1 is SGHNT and CDR2 is YENEEA in the germline V gene. Trimming cost V 3 bases and J 9 bases, with 18 bases left between them. This CDR3 is built from 15 residues. CDR3 sequence reads: CASSFASSPYPEQFF. CDR3 in DNA: TGTGCCAGCAGCTTTGCGTCTAGTCCATACCCTGAGCAGTTCTTC. The variable domain in full, with the rest retrieved from reference TRBV11-3 and TRBJ2-1, is EAGVVQSPRYKIIEKKQPVAFWCNPISGHNTLYWYLQNLGQGPELLIRYENEEAVDDSQLPKDRFSAERLKGVDSTLKIQPAELGDSAVYLCASSFASSPYPEQFFGPGTRLTVL.

This clonotype was detected ten times or more. The V call is TRBV10-3, the J call TRBJ2-7; the D gene is possibly TRBD2 (6 bases). V dropped 6 bases and J dropped 4 bases, with 10 bases sitting between them. CDR1 ENHRY and CDR2 SYGVKD come from the germline V gene. This CDR3 spans 12 amino acids. The CDR3: CAIRGLGYEQYF. The DNA of the CDR3 is TGTGCCATCAGGGGACTTGGGTACGAGCAGTACTTC.

Ten or more counts support this clonotype. The chain has TRBV27 and TRBJ2-1; D gene uncertain. This CDR3 comprises 15 residues. Trimming removed 2 bases at V and 0 bases at J, with 8 bases between. CDR1 and CDR2 from the germline V gene are MNHEY and SMNVEV (reference sequence). The CDR3 bases are TGTGCCAGCAGTTTAGACCCTAGCTCCTACAATGAGCAGTTCTTC. Amino acid sequence: CASSLDPSSYNEQFF.

Comment on this clonotype: A much larger clonotype is one base distant, so this may be a read error. The V call is TRBV6-2 or TRBV6-3, the J call TRBJ2-7; unclear D gene. CDR1 and CDR2 from the germline V gene are MNHEY and SVGEGT. CDR3 length: 11 residues. This CDR3 reads CASSDQYGQYF. The CDR3 nucleotides are TGTGCCAGCAGTGACCAATACGGGCAGTACTTC.

In its sample, this clonotype was seen many times. This chain joins TRBV4-1 and TRBJ2-7; D uncertain. CDR1 MGHRA and CDR2 YSYEKL come from the germline V gene. V lost 1 base, J lost 3 bases, and 10 bases lay in between. CDR3 length: 14 amino acids. The CDR3 loop is CASSQVGSDYEQYF. The CDR3 DNA sequence: TGCGCCAGCAGCCAAGTAGGTTCGGACTACGAGCAGTACTTC.

The table lists this clonotype with many counts. This chain joins TRBV12-3 or TRBV12-4 and TRBJ2-2; 7 bases line up with TRBD2. Trimming removed 4 bases from V and 2 bases from J; junction bases left unmatched: 4. This CDR3 is built from 15 residues. The CDR3 coding sequence is TGTGCCAGCAGTTCTCGGGAGGCTAACACCGGGGAGCTGTTTTTT. As protein: CASSSREANTGELFF.

DNA of the CDR3: TGTGCCAGCAGTCCAGGGGGCGAATCCTACAATGAGCAGTTCTTC. Amino acids: CASSPGGESYNEQFF. The V and J genes are TRBV27 and TRBJ2-1; 8 nucleotides agree with TRBD1. The J segment lost 1 base and the V segment lost 5 bases, leaving 4 bases of the junction unmatched. Germline CDR1 reads MNHEY; CDR2 reads SMNVEV (reference sequence). This CDR3 spans 15 amino acids.

This clonotype was observed many times. The gene calls are TRBV5-5 and TRBJ2-7, with 7 nucleotides matching TRBD2. The length of the CDR3 is 15 residues. The germline CDR1 and CDR2 sequences are SGHKS and YYEKEE (reference sequence). Trimming took 1 base from V and 3 from J; bases not matched to a gene: 7. The CDR3 coding sequence is TGTGCCAGCAGCTTGTGGGCGGGAGTGAGCTACGAGCAGTACTTC. Translated, it gives CASSLWAGVSYEQYF.

This clonotype was picked up many times. The V call is TRBV14, the J call TRBJ2-2; possibly TRBD2 for D (5 bases). This CDR3 region has 12 residues. Trimming shortened V by 10 bases and J by 4 bases, and 10 bases separated the two germline ends. Germline V gives CDR1 SGHDN, CDR2 FVKESK. CDR3 bases: TGTGCCACCGTCGGAGGCACCGGGGAGCTGTTTTTT. As protein: CATVGGTGELFF.

For this clonotype: A clone one base away is much larger, so this may be a read error. The V and J genes are TRBV27 and TRBJ2-3; TRBD2 matches at 12 bases. CDR3 length equals 16 residues. Germline V CDR1 and CDR2: MNHEY, SMNVEV (reference sequence). The CDR3, as DNA: TGTGCCGGCAGTTCTCTAGGACTAGCGGGGCCAGATACGCAGTATTTT. Amino acid sequence: CAGSSLGLAGPDTQYF.

The chain couples TRBV12-3 or TRBV12-4 to TRBJ2-1; weak D call: TRBD1 (5 bases). V lost 3 bases to trimming and J lost 3 bases, with 9 bases between them. This CDR3 region has 14 residues. The CDR3 spells CASSLGPNYNEQFF. CDR3 nucleotide sequence: TGTGCCAGCAGTTTGGGGCCGAACTACAATGAGCAGTTCTTC.

This clonotype was seen repeatedly, ten times or more. The chain links TRBV13 to TRBJ2-5; D call uncertain. The V and J ends lost 4 bases and 1 base respectively, with 16 bases between them. The germline V gene has CDR1 PRHDT and CDR2 FYEKMQ (reference sequence). There are 16 residues in the CDR3. This CDR3 is CASSSGRTLSQETQYF. CDR3 DNA sequence: TGTGCCAGCAGCTCCGGACGAACTTTAAGCCAAGAGACCCAGTACTTC. Full variable domain (outside the CDR3, taken from reference TRBV13 and TRBJ2-5): AAGVIQSPRHLIKEKRETATLKCYPIPRHDTVYWYQQGPGQDPQFLISFYEKMQSDKGSIPDRFSAQQFSDYHSELNMSSLELGDSALYFCASSSGRTLSQETQYFGPGTRLLVL.

The chain joins TRBV28 to TRBJ2-2; D may match TRBD1 or TRBD2 (5 bases each). Germline V gives CDR1 MDHEN, CDR2 SYDVKM. Between the trimmed V and J ends, which lost 6 bases and 3 bases, there was a span of 17 bases. The CDR3 extends over 16 amino acids. The CDR3 protein is CASRFGFRDDTGELFF. As DNA, the CDR3 is TGTGCCAGCAGGTTTGGGTTCAGGGACGACACCGGGGAGCTGTTTTTT.